This record concerns one T cell receptor (beta chain) sequence. Germline-derived CDR1 and CDR2 are SGHTA and FQGNSA. The CDR3 is made up of 16 amino acids. V was trimmed by 2 bases and J by 1 base, leaving 12 bases between them. Amplification used 60 V beta primers and 13 J beta primers. Sequencing was performed with immunoSEQ multiplex PCR; in TCRdb, only in-frame clones are kept and a portion is missing. The repertoire holds 85,000 to 110,000 clones, roughly 76% seen once, with more than 10% in the top ten. This specimen comes from a study of glioma-infiltrating T cells after dendritic cell vaccination. As for the study in general: Dendritic cell vaccination trial patients had either newly diagnosed or recurrent glioblastoma.

This TCR was sampled from a human donor with glioblastoma. This specimen consisted of blood, obtained before dendritic cell vaccination. This chain links TRBV7-2 with TRBJ1-3; D uncertain. CDR3 coding DNA: TGTGCCAGCAGCTTAAGAGCTTCCACTTCTGGAAACACCATATATTTT. Its protein product is CASSLRASTSGNTIYF.